A single sample gave rise to the 5 T cell receptor beta chains below, sequenced in a study of blood T cell repertoires in COVID-19. This table comes from immunoSEQ multiplex PCR, and its TCRdb copy is limited to in-frame clones, with some not included. This sample has more than 110,000 clones; roughly four fifths occur once, and the top ten carry about 4%. Sequenced: peripheral blood. These receptors all come from a woman older than 75 with acute or convalescent COVID-19.

The chain links TRBV14 to TRBJ1-2, with TRBD1 matching 10 bases. The V segment lost 3 bases and the J segment 6 bases; nucleotides outside the gene matches: 13. The CDR3 runs 17 residues. CDR1 and CDR2 from the germline V gene are SGHDN and FVKESK. The CDR3 coding sequence is TGTGCCAGCAGCCAGCGGGACAGGGGCGAGTTGTGGAATGGCTACACCTTC. It codes for CASSQRDRGELWNGYTF.

A few counts support this clone. The J gene is TRBJ2-1, the V gene TRBV2; the D gene is possibly TRBD2 (6 bases). The CDR3 covers 17 residues. The germline V gene encodes CDR1 SNHLY and CDR2 FYNNEI. V lost 6 bases and J 6 bases, leaving 24 bases between the germline ends. The CDR3: CASSLVVGEASLNEQFF. In nucleotides, the CDR3 is TGTGCCAGCAGCCTAGTCGTCGGGGAGGCTAGCCTCAATGAGCAGTTCTTC. Based on the CDR3 plus reference TRBV2 and TRBJ2-1, the full variable domain is EPEVTQTPSHQVTQMGQEVILRCVPISNHLYFYWYRQILGQKVEFLVSFYNNEISEKSEIFDDQFSVERPDGSNFTLKIRSTKLEDSAMYFCASSLVVGEASLNEQFFGPGTRLTVL.

The chain links TRBV6-5 to TRBJ2-7; 9 bases fit TRBD1. Germline V gene lookup returns CDR1 MNHEY and CDR2 SVGAGI. The CDR3 has 15 residues. V trimming: 6 bases; J trimming: 2 bases; junction bases outside the gene matches: 8. The CDR3 sequence is CASSYRDRVPYEQYF. For the CDR3, the DNA is TGTGCCAGCAGCTACCGGGACAGGGTGCCCTACGAGCAGTACTTC.

This clone was detected a few times. This chain joins TRBV12-2 and TRBJ2-1; the D call TRBD1 from the table was never checked on the DNA. TRBV12-2 is deemed a pseudogene. The CDR3 sequence is 14 residues long. The DNA of the CDR3 is TGTGCAAGTCGCTTAGGGTTAGGGGGCTTTGAGCAGTTCTTC. It translates to CASRLGLGGFEQFF.

CDR3 sequence (DNA): TGTGCCAGCAGTGAACAGTTCCTCCTTGCTAACTATGGCTACACCTTC. Residues: CASSEQFLLANYGYTF. The chain couples TRBV6-1 to TRBJ1-2; D is unresolved. Germline V gene data show CDR1 as MNHNS and CDR2 as SASEGT. The ends were cut back, 2 bases at V and 0 bases at J, with 13 bases in the middle. The CDR3 contains 16 residues.